This TCR beta chain was recovered during a study of blood T cells in healthy people across ages. Whole-study findings and limits: A greater number of naive CD4+ cells and higher diversity distinguished long-lived donors from aged donors. Investigators treated diversity estimates from one million T cells as underestimates.

This clonotype was counted only a few times. As yet, its antigen is unknown. Primers used in a second PCR of roughly 7 to 11 cycles were a sample-barcoded 5' primer and a J-beta primer mix. MiXCR was run by TCRdb on the 5' RACE reads, yielding one entry per CDR3 protein. The sample shows roughly 1.5 million distinct CDR3 sequences, 35% to 45% of them seen only once. Healthy Russian Caucasian donors spanned ages about 6 to 95 years. Every donor provided roughly 10 milliliters of peripheral blood. This TCR derives from a woman younger than 30 in good health. The sequenced sample was blood.

The chain's CDR3 is CASSIGTGEWYGYTF. DNA for the CDR3: TGTGCCAGCAGCATCGGGACAGGGGAATGGTATGGCTACACCTTC. V is TRBV7-9 and J is TRBJ1-2, with 10 positions matching TRBD1. Trimming cost V 5 bases and J 5 bases; bases outside gene matches: 8. From germline, CDR1 is SEHNR and CDR2 FQNEAQ (reference sequence). The CDR3 is 15 amino acids.